This TCR beta chain was captured in a study of CD8 T cells in ankylosing spondylitis. Study-level findings and limits: Disease-associated clonotypes exhibited CD8+ identity and were relatively infrequent in peripheral blood. A number of the motif variants had already been described in reactive arthritis synovial fluid and blood. Disease-associated clones were reportedly significantly overrepresented in matched ankylosing spondylitis synovial fluid. Ankylosing spondylitis blood seemed to carry a telltale TCR beta motif made of under ten highly homologous variants.

This clonotype was seen repeatedly, ten times or more. Its antigen remains unidentified. Libraries of TCR beta came from quantitative 5'-RACE with molecular barcodes. Using its own MiXCR run on the 5' RACE reads, TCRdb lists one record per CDR3 protein. The sample has some 840,000 distinct CDR3 sequences; 10% to 15% are singletons. The CDR3 covers 12 residues. V dropped 5 bases and J dropped 0 bases, with 8 bases sitting between them. The germline V gene has CDR1 DFQATT and CDR2 SNEGSKA (reference sequence). Source material: blood, either unsorted or a sorted T cell fraction (not recorded which). The chain links TRBV20-1 to TRBJ2-7; possibly TRBD1 for D (6 bases). This TCR came from a male donor with ankylosing spondylitis. The CDR3 DNA is TGCAGTGCTTTGACAGGCTCCTACGAGCAGTACTTC. Translating it yields CSALTGSYEQYF.